A single sample gave rise to the 6 T cell receptor beta chains below, sequenced in a study of blood T cell repertoires in COVID-19. Only in-frame clones appear in the TCRdb table, and some are missing; sequencing was by immunoSEQ multiplex PCR. The sample has 200,000 to 300,000 clones, 80% to 90% seen once. Input material: peripheral blood. These receptors all come from a man younger than 45 with active or convalescent COVID-19.

This rearrangement joins TRBV9 to TRBJ2-7; TRBD1 might be the D (6 bases). This CDR3 contains 15 residues. Germline V lookup: CDR1 SGDLS, CDR2 YYNGEE. V lost 0 bases and J 3 bases, leaving 13 bases between the germline ends. The CDR3 sequence is CASSVGTDLYYEQYF. The CDR3 DNA is TGTGCCAGCAGCGTAGGGACAGACCTTTACTACGAGCAGTACTTC.

This clone appeared once. This chain connects TRBV7-8 to TRBJ1-1; D gene ambiguous. The CDR3 runs 16 residues. Germline V gene sequence: CDR1 SGHVS, CDR2 FQNEAQ. Deletions cut 4 bases from V and 3 bases from J, with 18 bases between. This CDR3 is CASSSTDLARDTEAFF. The CDR3 coding sequence is TGTGCCAGCAGCTCCACCGACCTAGCGAGGGACACTGAAGCTTTCTTT.

The rearrangement links TRBV10-2 to TRBJ2-3; 10 positions agree with TRBD2. Germline V gene data show CDR1 as WSHSY and CDR2 as SAAADI. This CDR3 is 14 amino acids long. Trimming cost V 6 bases and J 6 bases; bases outside gene matches: 6. The CDR3 sequence is CASRVAGGSDTQYF. The CDR3 DNA reads as TGCGCCAGCAGGGTAGCGGGGGGCTCGGATACGCAGTATTTT.

This sequence joins TRBV9 and TRBJ2-3; D gene ambiguous. The CDR3 runs to 14 residues. Trimming cost V 0 bases and J 2 bases, with 7 bases left between them. The germline V gene has CDR1 SGDLS and CDR2 YYNGEE. CDR3 amino acids: CASSVEVYTDTQYF. In DNA form, the CDR3 reads TGTGCCAGCAGCGTAGAAGTCTACACAGATACGCAGTATTTT.

This chain uses TRBV5-4 with TRBJ2-7, with 12 bases identical to TRBD2. This CDR3 comprises 15 residues. In germline, CDR1 is SGHNT, CDR2 YYREEE (reference sequence). V shed 4 bases and J 7 bases; nucleotides not matched to a gene: 9. This CDR3 is CASSVGLAGSQEQYF. In nucleotides, the CDR3 is TGTGCCAGCAGCGTGGGACTAGCGGGTTCTCAGGAGCAGTACTTC.

The chain joins TRBV11-2 to TRBJ2-1; 11 bases fit TRBD2. Germline CDR1 and CDR2: SGHAT and FQNNGV. V gave up 5 bases and J gave up 9 bases; unmatched junction bases: 3. The CDR3 has 13 amino acids. The CDR3 is CASSLAGGFEQFF. Written as DNA, the CDR3 is TGTGCCAGCAGCCTAGCGGGGGGATTTGAGCAGTTCTTC.